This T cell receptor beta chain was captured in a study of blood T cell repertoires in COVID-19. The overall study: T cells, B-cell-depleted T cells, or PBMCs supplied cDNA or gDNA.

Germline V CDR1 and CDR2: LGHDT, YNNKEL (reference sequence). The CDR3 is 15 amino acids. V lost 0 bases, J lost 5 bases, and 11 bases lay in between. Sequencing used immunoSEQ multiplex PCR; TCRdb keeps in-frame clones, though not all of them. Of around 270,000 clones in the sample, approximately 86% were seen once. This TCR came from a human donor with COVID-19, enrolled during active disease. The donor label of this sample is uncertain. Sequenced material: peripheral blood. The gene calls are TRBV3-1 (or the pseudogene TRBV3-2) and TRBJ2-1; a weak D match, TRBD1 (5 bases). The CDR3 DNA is TGTGCCAGCAGCCAAGATGCAGGGTGGGACAATGAGCAGTTCTTC. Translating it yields CASSQDAGWDNEQFF.